In its sample, the clone carrying this TCR beta chain was seen a few times. The antigen remains undetermined. Donors showed nominal health when sampled, although they likely had unrecorded immune exposures. It was with 60 Vbeta and 13 Jbeta primers that the PCR ran. Clones were sequenced by immunoSEQ multiplex PCR, and TCRdb holds only the in-frame ones, with some missing. The table lists over 150,000 clones, about 81% of them singletons, with approximately 1.4% in the top ten. The germline V gene encodes CDR1 LGHNA and CDR2 YSLEER. The CDR3 extends over 18 amino acids. Trimming at V came to 0 bases and at J to 5 bases, leaving 14 bases not matched to a gene. This sample was taken from a study of cytomegalovirus exposure and HLA in healthy donors. Study-level results: Highly shared variants forming one cluster were likely a sequencing artifact.

The source is a girl aged 10-17 years in good health and CMV-seropositive. This sequence joins TRBV4-3 and TRBJ2-5, with 8 nucleotides matching TRBD2. The sample was PBMCs. In nucleotides, the CDR3 is TGCGCCAGCAGCCAAGAAATTGGGTCGGGGGGGCGAGGGGAGACCCAGTACTTC. This gives the protein CASSQEIGSGGRGETQYF.